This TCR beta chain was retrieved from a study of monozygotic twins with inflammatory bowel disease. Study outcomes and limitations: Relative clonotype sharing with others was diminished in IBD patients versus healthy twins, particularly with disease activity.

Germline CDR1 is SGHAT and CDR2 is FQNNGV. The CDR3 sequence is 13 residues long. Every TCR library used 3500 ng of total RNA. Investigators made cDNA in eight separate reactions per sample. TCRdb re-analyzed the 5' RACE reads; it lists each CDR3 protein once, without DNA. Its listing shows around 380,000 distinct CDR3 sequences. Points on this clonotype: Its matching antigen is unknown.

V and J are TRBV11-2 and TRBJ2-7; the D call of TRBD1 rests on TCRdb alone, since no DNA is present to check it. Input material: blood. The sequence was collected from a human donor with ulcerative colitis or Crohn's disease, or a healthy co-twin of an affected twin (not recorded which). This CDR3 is CASSLQGIYEQYF.